The T cell receptor (beta chain) under discussion was sequenced for a study of somatic mutations in cytotoxic T cells in rheumatoid arthritis (dated by TCRdb to 2015 to 2018). Regarding the research as a whole: Peripheral blood (around 28 ml EDTA) was collected from patients immediately after diagnosis and before any treatment began. The study asked whether expanded CD8+ T-cell clones in newly diagnosed, untreated rheumatoid arthritis carry somatic mutations, and used TCRB deep sequencing to characterize clonality. A total of 65 rheumatoid arthritis patients and 20 to 25 healthy controls underwent TCRB deep sequencing. Some V beta antibody-stained T-cell populations were flow-sorted on a FACSAria II or Sony SH800 at nearly 100% purity, and sorted V beta1+ cells also underwent TCRB sequencing. Patients and controls did not essentially differ in median age, which was nearly identical between the groups. What the work shows at the level of the full study, not this receptor alone: It was unknown which antigens the expanded CD8+ clones targeted, and their absence from virus-specific databases did not exclude viral specificity. There was no significant difference in CD8+ T-cell clonality between rheumatoid arthritis patients and age-matched healthy controls. In patients, CD8+ clonality rose with age (Spearman r=0.49), which was not the case in healthy controls. In about an eighth of the roughly 60 patients the largest CD8+ clone exceeded 20% of CD8+ cells, and several identical CD8+ TCRB sequences were shared between blood and synovial fluid. The slight underrepresentation of TRBV07 in patients was not corrected for multiple comparisons.

The CDR3 runs 15 residues from the cysteine to the phenylalanine. Only the CDR3 portion is preserved as DNA: 45 bases, with reading frame beginning at the first base. V and J are trimmed by 0 bases and 3 bases, and the gene matches miss 1 base of the junction. CDR1 LGHNA and CDR2 YSLEER were looked up in the germline V gene. Flow cytometry confirmed the purity of CD4+ and CD8+ cells that had been isolated by positive magnetic bead selection on an AutoMACS. A TCR V beta antibody panel was used in flow cytometry to screen first for clonal expansions, which were then characterized by TCRB deep sequencing of sorted CD8+ fractions. Peripheral blood mononuclear cells were isolated by Ficoll-Paque PLUS density gradient separation. Nucleospin Tissue or Tissue XS kits were used to extract DNA from CD4-enriched, CD8-enriched or PBMC samples, and a Qubit 2.0 fluorometer was used for quantification. TCRB CDR3 sequencing used the immunoSEQ assay on genomic DNA. The authors' pipeline ran thus. Published virus-specific TCRB sequences were compared with patient CD8+ clones larger than 1%, and only a few matches were found. The analyses included only productive TCRB rearrangements. A clone was defined by a unique TCRB CDR3 sequence, and clonality was computed as a productive clonality index based on Shannon entropy. Repertoire overlap for a pair of samples was computed from each clone's template counts relative to total templates per sample. V-gene usage measured by flow cytometry correlated with TCRB sequencing V-gene usage, with a Spearman r of roughly 0.67. This immuneACCESS table, as held by TCRdb, lists in-frame sequences with V and J called but not all clones. Of the missing ones, under half trace to an unresolved V gene in checked studies; the others have no known cause. V and J calls and clone size are copied from that table; D and trimming were computed from the DNA. Across this sample there are 12,000 to 15,000 clones, with about 80% seen only once. The ten largest clones capture 29% of the sample.

Remarks on this clone: The antigen this receptor binds is unknown. No base qualities exist here, and no much larger clone lies one base off it.

The TCR originated in an adult with rheumatoid arthritis. The sequenced sample consisted of CD8+ T cells sorted from blood. Recombination joined TRBV4-3 with TRBJ1-4, with 7 bases aligning to TRBD1. The DNA sequence is given as TGCGCCAGCAGCCAAGATGGGACAGCTAATGAAAAACTGTTTTTT. This codes for CASSQDGTANEKLFF.